This is a list of T cell receptor beta chains from one sample in a study of blood T cells in healthy people across ages. TCRdb recomputed calls from the 5' RACE reads with MiXCR, one row per CDR3 protein. The profile shows 1,800,000 or so distinct CDR3 sequences, approximately 40% of them singletons. Source material: blood. Receptor source: a human donor in good health. Each CDR3 is given with its conserved first and last residue. A D gene is named only where the DNA matches it firmly. Size tells how often a clone was seen (once, few, many) or the class of an expanded clone, and some rows leave it out.

15	TRBJ1-1	few	NA	TRBV7-9	CASSLAYTLNTEAFF	TGTGCCAGCAGCTTAGCTTACACCCTGAACACTGAAGCTTTCTTT
18	TRBJ1-2	few	TRBD1	TRBV6-5	CASSYSRPGQGKKESYTF	TGTGCCAGCAGTTACTCGAGGCCGGGACAGGGGAAGAAGGAGAGCTACACCTTC
11	TRBJ1-2	few	NA	TRBV5-1	CASSGGNGYTF	TGCGCCAGCAGTGGAGGGAATGGCTACACCTTC
14	TRBJ1-4	many	TRBD1	TRBV5-1	CASSLQGRTEKLFF	TGCGCCAGCAGCTTACAGGGGAGGACTGAAAAACTGTTTTTT
17	TRBJ1-2	NA	TRBD1	TRBV6-2/TRBV6-3	CASSYSETGQSNYGYTF	TGTGCCAGCAGTTACTCGGAAACGGGACAGTCTAACTATGGCTACACCTTC
14	TRBJ2-7	few	NA	TRBV5-6	CASSFPDRAYEQYF	TGTGCCAGCAGCTTCCCGGACCGAGCCTACGAGCAGTACTTC
10	TRBJ1-1	many	NA	TRBV6-5	CARRNTEAFF	TGTGCCAGGAGGAACACTGAAGCTTTCTTT
16	TRBJ1-4	NA	NA	TRBV20-1	CSAILPIPDGDEKLFF	TGCAGTGCTATTCTCCCCATACCCGATGGGGATGAAAAACTGTTTTTT
15	TRBJ2-5	many	TRBD1	TRBV5-1	CASSLTGAMQETQYF	TGCGCCAGCAGCTTGACAGGGGCCATGCAAGAGACCCAGTACTTC
15	TRBJ1-1	NA	TRBD1	TRBV29-1	CSVRTGQERFAEAFF	TGCAGCGTTCGCACGGGACAGGAAAGGTTTGCTGAAGCTTTCTTT
13	TRBJ1-2	NA	TRBD1	TRBV20-1	CSARHDREYGYTF	TGCAGTGCTAGGCATGACAGGGAATATGGCTACACCTTC
11	TRBJ2-5	many	NA	TRBV15	CATSREETQYF	TGTGCCACCAGCAGAGAAGAGACCCAGTACTTC
15	TRBJ2-7	few	NA	TRBV5-1	CASSFGTYGPYEQYF	TGCGCCAGCAGCTTCGGGACATATGGTCCCTACGAGCAGTACTTC
14	TRBJ1-2	few	NA	TRBV5-5	CASSTERGDYGYTF	TGTGCCAGCAGTACCGAGAGGGGGGACTATGGCTACACCTTC
15	TRBJ2-7	few	TRBD1	TRBV5-1	CASSRPGTGAYEQYF	TGCGCCAGCAGCCGGCCTGGGACAGGCGCATACGAGCAGTACTTC
18	TRBJ2-7	few	TRBD1	TRBV7-9	CASSLVLHRDRESYEQYF	TGTGCCAGCAGCTTGGTCCTCCACCGGGACAGGGAATCCTACGAGCAGTACTTC
14	TRBJ1-1	NA	NA	TRBV29-1	CSVERSSGDTEAFF	TGCAGCGTTGAACGATCGTCGGGTGACACTGAAGCTTTCTTT
17	TRBJ1-5	NA	NA	TRBV7-3	CASKYEGPTQFNQPQHF	TGTGCCAGCAAATACGAGGGACCGACCCAGTTTAATCAGCCCCAGCATTTT
15	TRBJ1-1	NA	TRBD1	TRBV7-2	CASSPLGTGGTEAFF	TGTGCCAGCAGCCCCCTCGGCACAGGGGGCACTGAAGCTTTCTTT
16	TRBJ2-7	many	NA	TRBV20-1	CSARASRLGNTYEQYF	TGCAGTGCTAGAGCCTCCCGACTAGGGAATACCTACGAGCAGTACTTC
16	TRBJ1-2	NA	NA	TRBV4-2	CASSQEPQDRNYGYTF	TGTGCCAGCAGCCAAGAACCCCAGGACAGAAATTATGGCTACACCTTC
15	TRBJ1-1	NA	TRBD1	TRBV20-1	CSARGGQGQWTEAFF	TGCAGTGCTAGAGGGGGACAGGGGCAGTGGACTGAAGCTTTCTTT
11	TRBJ1-2	few	NA	TRBV9	CASSAYGGYTF	TGTGCCAGCAGTGCCTATGGTGGCTACACCTTC
13	TRBJ2-3	NA	NA	TRBV28	CTSTLVQTDTQYF	TGTACCAGCACCCTGGTTCAGACAGATACGCAGTATTTT
14	TRBJ1-5	NA	TRBD1	TRBV27	CASSFTDRGQPQHF	TGTGCCAGCAGTTTCACCGACAGGGGACAGCCCCAGCATTTT
16	TRBJ2-2	few	NA	TRBV24-1	CATSGWKRDGTGELFF	TGTGCCACCAGTGGCTGGAAGAGGGACGGTACCGGGGAGCTGTTTTTT
14	TRBJ1-4	NA	NA	TRBV9	CASSGPGKDEKLFF	TGTGCCAGCAGCGGACCTGGAAAGGACGAAAAACTGTTTTTT
15	TRBJ1-2	NA	NA	TRBV12-3/TRBV12-4	CASSLGEGFNYGYTF	TGTGCCAGCAGTTTAGGCGAGGGGTTTAACTATGGCTACACCTTC
17	TRBJ2-3	NA	TRBD2	TRBV20-1	CSARVGERGGLVDTQYF	TGCAGTGCTAGAGTTGGAGAGCGGGGGGGCCTTGTGGATACGCAGTATTTT
16	TRBJ2-1	NA	TRBD1	TRBV6-6	CASSYRGGQGNNEQFF	TGTGCCAGCAGTTACAGAGGCGGACAGGGTAACAATGAGCAGTTCTTC
14	TRBJ1-1	NA	TRBD1	TRBV7-8	CASSLLRGPTEAFF	TGTGCCAGCAGCTTATTAAGGGGGCCCACTGAAGCTTTCTTT
14	TRBJ1-2	NA	NA	TRBV7-3	CASSLTAGPYGYTF	TGTGCCAGCAGCTTAACCGCAGGCCCCTATGGCTACACCTTC
14	TRBJ1-1	once	NA	TRBV5-1	CASSLAAGGAEAFF	TGCGCCAGCAGCTTGGCCGCGGGAGGCGCTGAAGCTTTCTTT
14	TRBJ1-2	few	NA	TRBV9	CASSVAQSFYGYTF	TGTGCCAGCAGCGTAGCACAGAGCTTCTATGGCTACACCTTC
14	TRBJ2-1	NA	TRBD1	TRBV6-1	CASSWTGGLNEQFF	TGTGCCAGCAGTTGGACAGGGGGCCTCAATGAGCAGTTCTTC
16	TRBJ2-4	NA	TRBD1	TRBV12-3/TRBV12-4	CASSFRQGAAKNIQYF	TGTGCCAGCAGTTTCCGACAGGGGGCAGCCAAAAACATTCAGTACTTC
15	TRBJ2-7	NA	TRBD1	TRBV5-1	CASSGGQTSSYEQYF	TGCGCCAGCAGCGGGGGACAGACGAGCTCCTACGAGCAGTACTTC
14	TRBJ2-3	few	NA	TRBV27	CASNPTGKEDTQYF	TGTGCCAGCAATCCGACAGGAAAGGAAGATACGCAGTATTTT
11	TRBJ1-2	few	NA	TRBV20-1	CSATNSYGYTF	TGCAGTGCCACAAACAGCTATGGCTACACCTTC
12	TRBJ1-1	NA	NA	TRBV10-3	CAINGDRTEAFF	TGTGCCATCAACGGTGATCGGACTGAAGCTTTCTTT
13	TRBJ2-4	NA	NA	TRBV4-2	CASSPQGGSERYF	TGTGCCAGCAGCCCGCAGGGGGGGAGCGAGCGGTACTTC
12	TRBJ2-7	many	NA	TRBV28	CASSSGVYEQYF	TGTGCCAGCAGCTCGGGGGTTTACGAGCAGTACTTC
15	TRBJ1-1	NA	NA	TRBV4-3	CASSQADLSNTEAFF	TGCGCCAGCAGCCAAGCTGACCTCTCCAACACTGAAGCTTTCTTT
15	TRBJ1-5	NA	NA	TRBV20-1	CSASAGTASNQPQHF	TGCAGTGCAAGCGCCGGGACTGCTAGCAATCAGCCCCAGCATTTT